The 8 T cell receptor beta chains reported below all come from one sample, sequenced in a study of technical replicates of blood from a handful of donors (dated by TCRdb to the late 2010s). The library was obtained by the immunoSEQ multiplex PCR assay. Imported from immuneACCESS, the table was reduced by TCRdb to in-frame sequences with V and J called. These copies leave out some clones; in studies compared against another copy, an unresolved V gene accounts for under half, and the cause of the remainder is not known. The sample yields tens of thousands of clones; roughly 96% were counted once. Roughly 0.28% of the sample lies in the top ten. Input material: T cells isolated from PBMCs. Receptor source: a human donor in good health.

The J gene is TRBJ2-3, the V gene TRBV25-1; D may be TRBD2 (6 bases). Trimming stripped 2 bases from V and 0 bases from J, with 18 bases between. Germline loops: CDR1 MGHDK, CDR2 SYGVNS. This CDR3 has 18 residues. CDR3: CASSEAREAHSSTDTQYF. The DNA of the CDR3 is TGTGCCAGCAGTGAAGCAAGGGAGGCCCACTCTAGCACAGATACGCAGTATTTT.

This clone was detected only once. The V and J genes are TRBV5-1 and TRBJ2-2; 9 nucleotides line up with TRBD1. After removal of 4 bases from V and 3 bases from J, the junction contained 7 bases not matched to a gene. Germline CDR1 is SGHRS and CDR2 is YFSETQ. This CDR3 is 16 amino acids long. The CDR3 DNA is TGCGCCAGCAGCCTCACCGGGACAGGGTACACCGGGGAGCTGTTTTTT. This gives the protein CASSLTGTGYTGELFF.

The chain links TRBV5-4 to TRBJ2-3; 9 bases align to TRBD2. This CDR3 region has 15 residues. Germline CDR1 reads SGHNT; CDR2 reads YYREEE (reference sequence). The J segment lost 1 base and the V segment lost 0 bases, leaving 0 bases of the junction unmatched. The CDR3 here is CASSLGTSGTDTQYF. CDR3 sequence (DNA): TGTGCCAGCAGCTTGGGGACTAGCGGCACAGATACGCAGTATTTT.

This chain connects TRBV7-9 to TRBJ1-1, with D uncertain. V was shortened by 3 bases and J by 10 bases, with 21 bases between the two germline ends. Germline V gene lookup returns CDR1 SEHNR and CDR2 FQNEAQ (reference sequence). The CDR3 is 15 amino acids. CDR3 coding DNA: TGTGCCAGCAGCTTTTCCCCGGGAGACCCGGGCGGAGCTTTCTTT. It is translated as CASSFSPGDPGGAFF.

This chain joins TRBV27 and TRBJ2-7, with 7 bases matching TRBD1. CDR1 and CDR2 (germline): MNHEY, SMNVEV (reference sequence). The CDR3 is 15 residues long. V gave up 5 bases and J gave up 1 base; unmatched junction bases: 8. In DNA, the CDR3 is TGTGCCAGCAGTAACAGGGGCCTACGGTCCTACGAGCAGTACTTC. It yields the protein CASSNRGLRSYEQYF.

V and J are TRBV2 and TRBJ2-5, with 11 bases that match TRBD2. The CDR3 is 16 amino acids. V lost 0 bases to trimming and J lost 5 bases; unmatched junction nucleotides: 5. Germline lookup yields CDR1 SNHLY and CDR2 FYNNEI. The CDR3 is CASSEALLAGGETQYF. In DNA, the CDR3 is TGTGCCAGCAGTGAAGCGCTTCTAGCGGGGGGTGAGACCCAGTACTTC.

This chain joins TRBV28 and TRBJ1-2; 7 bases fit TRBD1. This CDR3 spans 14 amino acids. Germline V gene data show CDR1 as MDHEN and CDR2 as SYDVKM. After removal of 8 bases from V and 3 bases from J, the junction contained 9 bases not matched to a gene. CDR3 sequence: CASGGTASDYGYTF. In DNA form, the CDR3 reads TGTGCCAGCGGCGGGACAGCCAGCGACTATGGCTACACCTTC.

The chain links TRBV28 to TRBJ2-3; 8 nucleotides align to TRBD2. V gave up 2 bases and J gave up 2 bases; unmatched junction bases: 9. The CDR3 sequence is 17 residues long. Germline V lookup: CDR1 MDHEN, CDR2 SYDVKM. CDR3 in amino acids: CASSLGGGRYLTDTQYF. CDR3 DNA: TGTGCCAGCAGTTTAGGAGGCGGGAGGTACCTCACAGATACGCAGTATTTT.